The present TCR beta chain was sequenced within a study of shared clonotypes between healthy human individuals. Study at large: For every donor, three CD4 naive, three CD4 memory, two CD8 naive and one CD8 memory plates were used.

Assay execution proceeded at the deep level. The protocol was immunoSEQ multiplex PCR, while the TCRdb copy is restricted to in-frame clones and leaves out a portion. The table has around 610,000 clones, 90% to 97% seen once. Whole-study results and caveats: The study drew on few donors, limiting represented genetic and exposure-history diversity.

The CDR3 covers 15 residues. Losses at the gene ends were 4 bases for V and 0 bases for J; bases not matched to a gene: 2. Germline V gives CDR1 MNHNS, CDR2 SASEGT. CD45RO negativity and positive selection for CCR7 defined naive CD8 cells, a population that excluded terminally differentiated effector memory CD45RA+ cells. Each donor was a Caucasian adult residing in Nashville, Tennessee. In the case of this clone: The antigen is undetermined.

This TCR was sampled from a woman in her thirties in good health. The sample was naive CD8+ T cells sorted from blood. V and J are TRBV6-1 and TRBJ2-1; TRBD2 matches 8 bases. The CDR3 DNA reads TGTGCCAGCAGTGGCGGGAGGCTCTCCTACAATGAGCAGTTCTTC. Its protein product is CASSGGRLSYNEQFF.